The 13 T cell receptor beta chains reported below all come from one sample, sequenced in a study of blood T cells in healthy people across ages. The authors ran a second PCR of about 6 to 11 cycles using a sample-barcoded 5' primer and a J-beta primer mix. TCRdb reprocessed the 5' RACE reads via MiXCR and lists one record per CDR3 protein. Found here are 1.8 million or so distinct CDR3 sequences, about two fifths of them singletons; the top ten hold approximately 22%. Sequencing was performed on blood. The receptor set was obtained from a human donor in good health.

This clonotype came up a few times. The chain uses TRBV7-3 and TRBJ2-2, with 9 bases matching TRBD1. Losses at the gene ends were 0 bases for V and 5 bases for J; bases not matched to a gene: 7. The CDR3 covers 17 residues. CDR1 and CDR2 (germline): SGHTA, FQGTGA. The CDR3 loop is CASSLTRDRVLTGELFF. CDR3 bases: TGTGCCAGCAGCTTAACCCGGGACAGGGTCTTAACCGGGGAGCTGTTTTTT.

Concerning this clonotype itself: A much bigger clone sits one base away, suggesting this may be a read error. This chain joins TRBV10-3 and TRBJ2-7; TRBD1 aligns across 8 bases. Germline V gives CDR1 ENHRY, CDR2 SYGVKD. Trimming at V came to 5 bases and at J to 6 bases, leaving 9 bases not matched to a gene. The CDR3 has 14 residues. The CDR3 here is CAISPDRVAREQYF. The CDR3 DNA reads as TGTGCCATCAGTCCGGACAGGGTGGCCCGCGAGCAGTACTTC.

The rearrangement links TRBV4-2 to TRBJ2-5, with D perhaps TRBD2 (7 bases). The ends were cut back, 3 bases at V and 5 bases at J, with 16 bases in the middle. This CDR3 contains 15 residues. Germline assignment: CDR1 LGHNA and CDR2 YNFKEQ. The CDR3 nucleotides read TGTGCCAGCAGCCAGAGGGAGGGGGTCGGGGAGACCCAGTACTTC. Encoded protein: CASSQREGVGETQYF.

This clonotype was recorded a few times. This CDR3 reads CASGRDSPYNEKLFF. The DNA of the CDR3 is TGTGCTAGTGGTCGGGACAGTCCTTATAATGAAAAACTGTTTTTT. The chain is built from TRBV12-5 and TRBJ1-4, with 7 bases lining up with TRBD1. Germline V lookup: CDR1 LGHNT, CDR2 FRNRAP. V shed 5 bases and J 4 bases; nucleotides not matched to a gene: 7. The CDR3 has 15 amino acids.

This clonotype was seen only a few times. V usage is TRBV20-1 and J usage is TRBJ2-7; 9 bases agree with TRBD2. The CDR3 spans 12 residues. After removal of 6 bases from V and 2 bases from J, the junction contained 2 bases not matched to a gene. Germline CDR1 and CDR2: DFQATT and SNEGSKA (reference sequence). The CDR3 spells CSAASGAYEQYF. In DNA, the CDR3 is TGCAGTGCGGCTAGCGGGGCCTACGAGCAGTACTTC.

The rearrangement uses TRBV7-2 and TRBJ2-5, with 8 bases identical to TRBD2. The CDR3 is 14 amino acids. The germline CDR1 and CDR2 sequences are SGHTA and FQGNSA. V dropped 4 bases and J dropped 5; count of bases not matched to a gene: 6. CDR3 bases: TGTGCCAGCAGCTCAGGACTAGCTTCGGAGACCCAGTACTTC. Its protein is CASSSGLASETQYF.

The count of this clonotype is one. The junction does not match germline at one end; this may be a read error. The gene calls are TRBV11-2 and TRBJ2-3, with D perhaps being TRBD1 or TRBD2 (6 bases each). CDR3 length: 15 amino acids. Germline assignment: CDR1 SGHAT and CDR2 FQNNGV. The CDR3 DNA reads as TGTGCCAGCGGCTTAGGGGGGCAAGGAACAGATACGCAGTATTTT. It is translated as CASGLGGQGTDTQYF.

The genes are TRBV12-5 and TRBJ2-1; 8 bases agree with TRBD2. CDR1 and CDR2 (germline): LGHNT, FRNRAP. After removal of 9 bases from V and 1 base from J, the junction contained 14 bases not matched to a gene. The CDR3 extends over 17 amino acids. This CDR3 reads CASDGFAAGESYNEQFF. CDR3 in DNA: TGTGCTAGCGACGGTTTTGCAGCGGGGGAGTCCTACAATGAGCAGTTCTTC.

The CDR3 loop is CATGTVNTGELFF. The CDR3 coding sequence is TGTGCCACCGGGACAGTCAACACCGGGGAGCTGTTTTTT. The chain carries TRBV28 and TRBJ2-2; TRBD1 matches at 7 bases. The CDR3 consists of 13 residues. The ends lost 10 bases at V and 2 bases at J; junction bases unmatched: 4. Germline-derived CDR1 and CDR2 are MDHEN and SYDVKM. Full variable domain (outside the CDR3, taken from reference TRBV28 and TRBJ2-2): DVKVTQSSRYLVKRTGEKVFLECVQDMDHENMFWYRQDPGLGLRLIYFSYDVKMKEKGDIPEGYSVSREKKERFSLILESASTNQTSMYLCATGTVNTGELFFGEGSRLTVL.

The V gene is TRBV18, the J gene TRBJ2-1; D uncertain. The germline CDR1 and CDR2 sequences are KGHSH and LQKENI. This CDR3 is built from 12 residues. Trimming removed 1 base at V and 8 bases at J, with 6 bases between. The chain's CDR3 is CASSPLEDEQFF. The CDR3 coding sequence is TGTGCCAGCTCACCACTAGAGGATGAGCAGTTCTTC.

The rearrangement uses TRBV18 and TRBJ1-1, with 10 bases that match TRBD1. The CDR3 covers 16 residues. Losses at the gene ends were 6 bases for V and 0 bases for J; bases not matched to a gene: 7. Germline lookup yields CDR1 KGHSH and CDR2 LQKENI. In DNA, the CDR3 is TGTGCCAGCTCGGAGGGGACAGGGGAACTGAACACTGAAGCTTTCTTT. Its translation: CASSEGTGELNTEAFF.

For this clonotype: One end of the junction is discordant with germline, which a read error may explain. The chain couples TRBV15 to TRBJ1-5; D gene ambiguous. The CDR3 sequence is 15 residues long. Germline CDR1 reads LNHNV; CDR2 reads YYDKDF (reference sequence). The CDR3: CATSRDRADGQPQHF. CDR3 DNA sequence: TGCGCCACCAGCAGAGATAGGGCTGACGGCCAGCCCCAGCATTTT.

This rearrangement joins TRBV4-1 to TRBJ2-7; no clear D. The germline CDR1 and CDR2 sequences are MGHRA and YSYEKL. Trimming stripped 0 bases from V and 7 bases from J, with 13 bases between. The CDR3 has 14 residues. The chain's CDR3 is CASSQDVVDNEQYF. CDR3 DNA sequence: TGCGCCAGCAGCCAAGATGTGGTGGATAATGAGCAGTACTTC.